The 24 T cell receptor beta chains listed next were all sequenced from one sample in a study of blood T cell repertoires in COVID-19. Measured with immunoSEQ multiplex PCR; TCRdb has only the in-frame clones, and not every one. The data contain roughly 100,000 clones, roughly 92% of them singletons. Sequenced: peripheral blood. The source is a woman in her 50s with COVID-19, enrolled during active disease.

V gene TRBV24-1 combines with J gene TRBJ2-1; 8 bases map to TRBD2. The CDR3 has 15 amino acids. The V segment lost 7 bases and the J segment 0 bases; nucleotides outside the gene matches: 4. Germline V lookup: CDR1 KGHDR, CDR2 SFDVKD. CDR3 region: CATRESGGSYNEQFF. CDR3 nucleotide sequence: TGTGCCACCAGGGAGAGCGGGGGCTCCTACAATGAGCAGTTCTTC.

The table lists this clone with a count of one. This chain joins TRBV7-8 and TRBJ2-1, with 11 bases identical to TRBD2. Germline lookup yields CDR1 SGHVS and CDR2 FQNEAQ. The CDR3 is 16 residues long. Germline trimming cut 1 base from V and 9 bases from J; bases unmatched to any gene: 8. CDR3 nucleotide sequence: TGTGCCAGCAGCTTAGATGGTAGCGGGGGGGCCATTGAGCAGTTCTTC. This translates into CASSLDGSGGAIEQFF.

The rearrangement links TRBV5-1 to TRBJ1-5; D might be TRBD1 (5 bases). The V end lost 1 base, the J end lost 7 bases, and 15 bases lay between the germline ends. The CDR3 has 15 amino acids. The germline CDR1 and CDR2 sequences are SGHRS and YFSETQ. In DNA, the CDR3 is TGCGCCAGCAGCTTGTCTGTTGGGGCGGACCAGCCCCAGCATTTT. Encoded protein: CASSLSVGADQPQHF.

In regard to this clone: One junction end does not reproduce the germline sequence, and a read error may be involved. The rearrangement uses TRBV7-7 and TRBJ1-1; TRBD1 is a possible D gene (6 bases). The CDR3 totals 13 residues. The V gene's germline CDR1 is SSHAT and CDR2 FNYEAQ (reference sequence). CDR3 sequence (DNA): TGTGCCAGCAGTTTAGGGGGGGGCACTGAAGCTTTCTTT. Its protein product is CASSLGGGTEAFF.

The chain links TRBV28 to TRBJ2-5, with TRBD2 matching 11 bases. Germline CDR1 and CDR2: MDHEN and SYDVKM. The CDR3 sequence is 15 residues long. The V and J ends lost 5 bases and 2 bases, in that order; junction bases with no gene match: 4. CDR3 coding DNA: TGTGCCAGCAGTCCAGGGACTAGCGGTCAAGAGACCCAGTACTTC. This codes for CASSPGTSGQETQYF.

The chain couples TRBV7-8 to TRBJ1-3, with a possible D match to TRBD1 (5 bases). The CDR3 length is 15 residues. CDR1 is SGHVS and CDR2 is FQNEAQ in the germline V gene. Trimming removed 0 bases from V and 4 bases from J, with 10 bases in between. CDR3 amino acids: CASSLAGRGGNTIYF. The CDR3 region has the DNA TGTGCCAGCAGCTTAGCGGGAAGGGGAGGAAACACCATATATTTT.

The chain joins TRBV5-4 to TRBJ2-7; D may be TRBD2 (5 bases). Per germline, CDR1 SGHNT and CDR2 YYREEE (reference sequence). This CDR3 contains 13 residues. The V end lost 6 bases, the J end lost 2 bases, and 12 bases lay between the germline ends. The CDR3 DNA reads as TGTGCCAGCATTACCCGGGATACCTACGAGCAGTACGTC. Protein sequence: CASITRDTYEQYV.

This chain links TRBV27 with TRBJ1-1; D remains unclear. The CDR3 covers 14 residues. Germline lookup yields CDR1 MNHEY and CDR2 SMNVEV (reference sequence). Trimming cost V 2 bases and J 0 bases, with 7 bases left between them. CDR3 sequence (DNA): TGTGCCAGCAGTTTAGCCGGGTTGAACACTGAAGCTTTCTTT. Residues: CASSLAGLNTEAFF.

The chain joins TRBV6-2 or TRBV6-3 to TRBJ2-2; D may be TRBD1 (5 bases). With 2 bases removed from V and 2 bases from J, the gap between germline ends came to 12 bases. The CDR3 extends over 16 amino acids. In germline, CDR1 is MNHEY, CDR2 SVGEGT. CDR3: CASSYGTRGNTGELFF. CDR3 nucleotides: TGTGCCAGCAGTTACGGAACAAGGGGCAACACCGGGGAGCTGTTTTTT.

This rearrangement joins TRBV7-9 to TRBJ2-7; the match to TRBD1 covers 7 bases. Germline V CDR1 and CDR2: SEHNR, FQNEAQ (reference sequence). J was trimmed by 6 bases and V by 1 base; bases with no gene match: 6. The CDR3 spans 14 residues. CDR3 amino acids: CASSLGPQGLEQYF. The CDR3 DNA reads as TGTGCCAGCAGCTTAGGGCCACAGGGGCTCGAGCAGTACTTC.

This chain joins TRBV6-2 or TRBV6-3 and TRBJ2-1; a weak D match, TRBD2 (5 bases). From germline, CDR1 is MNHEY and CDR2 SVGEGT. Trimming removed 5 bases from V and 3 bases from J, with 14 bases in between. This CDR3 is 15 amino acids long. Here the CDR3 reads CASSMRVGNYNEQFF. CDR3 in DNA: TGTGCCAGCAGTATGCGGGTTGGCAACTACAATGAGCAGTTCTTC.

This chain links TRBV6-5 with TRBJ1-1, with D unresolved. CDR3 length: 13 residues. Germline CDR1 reads MNHEY; CDR2 reads SVGAGI. The V gene lost 7 bases and the J gene lost 3 bases, with 12 bases spanning the gap. The CDR3 coding sequence is TGTGCCAGCACCCGCCACGGGGACACTGAAGCTTTCTTT. Its protein is CASTRHGDTEAFF.

The rearrangement uses TRBV28 and TRBJ2-3, with D perhaps TRBD2 (5 bases). The CDR3 extends over 14 amino acids. V lost 6 bases and J 4 bases, leaving 14 bases between the germline ends. Germline values: CDR1 MDHEN, CDR2 SYDVKM. CDR3 sequence reads: CASSQQLEADTQYF. CDR3 coding DNA: TGTGCCAGCAGCCAACAGTTGGAGGCAGATACGCAGTATTTT.

The rearrangement joins TRBV27 to TRBJ1-2, with D possibly matching TRBD1 (6 bases). The CDR3 totals 15 residues. The V gene's germline CDR1 is MNHEY and CDR2 SMNVEV (reference sequence). Trimming stripped 7 bases from V and 2 bases from J, with 17 bases between. CDR3 sequence: CASTPSGTFNYGYTF. The CDR3 DNA reads TGTGCCAGCACTCCCTCCGGGACATTCAACTATGGCTACACCTTC.

Note on this clone: The identical CDR3 is also encoded by other nucleotide sequences in the sample. The rearrangement links TRBV12-5 to TRBJ1-1; D uncertain. CDR3 size: 11 residues. Germline V lookup: CDR1 LGHNT, CDR2 FRNRAP. The V end was cut by 7 bases, the J end by 2 bases, with 5 bases between. DNA for the CDR3: TGTGCTAGTGCCCTCAACACTGAAGCTTTCTTT. The encoded protein is CASALNTEAFF.

The chain joins TRBV7-9 to TRBJ2-5, with D maybe TRBD1 (5 bases). There are 13 residues in the CDR3. V was clipped by 5 bases and J by 3 bases, with 10 bases between them. CDR1 is SEHNR, CDR2 FQNEAQ, per germline (reference sequence). The CDR3 here is CASSPTVEETQYF. Here the CDR3 DNA reads TGTGCCAGCAGCCCGACAGTGGAAGAGACCCAGTACTTC.

V and J are TRBV7-2 and TRBJ1-1; maybe TRBD1 (6 bases). The germline CDR1 and CDR2 sequences are SGHTA and FQGNSA. V dropped 5 bases and J dropped 0 bases, with 10 bases sitting between them. The CDR3 contains 14 residues. CDR3 nucleotide sequence: TGTGCCAGCAGCCCGGGACATATGAACACTGAAGCTTTCTTT. Protein sequence: CASSPGHMNTEAFF.

This clone was recorded only once. The V gene is TRBV9, the J gene TRBJ1-5, with D possibly TRBD1 on 6 matching bases. The CDR3 is made up of 15 amino acids. Germline lookup yields CDR1 SGDLS and CDR2 YYNGEE. The V end lost 0 bases, the J end lost 3 bases, and 10 bases lay between the germline ends. CDR3 in DNA: TGTGCCAGCAGCGTAGAGGGGGGGTCCAATCAGCCCCAGCATTTT. Translation gives CASSVEGGSNQPQHF.

The chain combines TRBV25-1 with TRBJ1-5, with D maybe TRBD1 (6 bases). The germline V gene encodes CDR1 MGHDK and CDR2 SYGVNS. The CDR3 loop spans 15 amino acids. The V end was cut by 4 bases, the J end by 0 bases, with 10 bases between. CDR3 sequence (DNA): TGTGCCAGCAGTGGGGGACATTATAGCAATCAGCCCCAGCATTTT. Its protein is CASSGGHYSNQPQHF.

This chain connects TRBV7-9 to TRBJ1-2; D is possibly TRBD1 (5 bases). This CDR3 is 14 amino acids long. Germline-derived CDR1 and CDR2 are SEHNR and FQNEAQ (reference sequence). Trimming stripped 3 bases from V and 6 bases from J, with 14 bases between. In DNA, the CDR3 is TGTGCCAGCAGCTTCTCCGGAGGGACTGATGGCTACACCTTC. It yields the protein CASSFSGGTDGYTF.

The chain carries TRBV6-5 and TRBJ1-6, with 7 bases lining up with TRBD1. The junction had 4 bases not matched to a gene; V was cut back by 5 bases and J by 3 bases. CDR3 length equals 15 residues. Per the germline V gene, CDR1 is MNHEY and CDR2 is SVGAGI. CDR3: CASSRDRDYNSPLHF. The CDR3 nucleotides read TGTGCCAGCAGTCGAGACAGGGACTATAATTCACCCCTCCACTTT.

CDR3: CASSPTGPYGYTF. The DNA for the CDR3 is TGTGCCAGCAGCCCGACAGGACCCTATGGCTACACCTTC. The chain carries TRBV7-9 and TRBJ1-2, with D possibly being TRBD1 (6 bases). This CDR3 region has 13 residues. V lost 5 bases and J lost 4, with 11 bases in between. CDR1 and CDR2 (germline): SEHNR, FQNEAQ (reference sequence).

The rearrangement links TRBV9 to TRBJ1-2; unclear D gene. CDR1 and CDR2 (germline): SGDLS, YYNGEE. The ends were cut back, 5 bases at V and 0 bases at J, with 11 bases in the middle. CDR3 size: 14 residues. The CDR3 loop is CASSSRDPNYGYTF. The CDR3 region has the DNA TGTGCCAGCAGTAGCAGAGACCCTAACTATGGCTACACCTTC.

The gene calls are TRBV27 and TRBJ2-5; D is ambiguous. Germline V gene lookup returns CDR1 MNHEY and CDR2 SMNVEV (reference sequence). V lost 4 bases, J lost 2 bases, and 20 bases lay in between. The CDR3 is 17 amino acids. The CDR3 nucleotides read TGTGCCAGCAGTTCCTCTCCCCTTGATCTAGGACAAGAGACCCAGTACTTC. As protein: CASSSSPLDLGQETQYF.